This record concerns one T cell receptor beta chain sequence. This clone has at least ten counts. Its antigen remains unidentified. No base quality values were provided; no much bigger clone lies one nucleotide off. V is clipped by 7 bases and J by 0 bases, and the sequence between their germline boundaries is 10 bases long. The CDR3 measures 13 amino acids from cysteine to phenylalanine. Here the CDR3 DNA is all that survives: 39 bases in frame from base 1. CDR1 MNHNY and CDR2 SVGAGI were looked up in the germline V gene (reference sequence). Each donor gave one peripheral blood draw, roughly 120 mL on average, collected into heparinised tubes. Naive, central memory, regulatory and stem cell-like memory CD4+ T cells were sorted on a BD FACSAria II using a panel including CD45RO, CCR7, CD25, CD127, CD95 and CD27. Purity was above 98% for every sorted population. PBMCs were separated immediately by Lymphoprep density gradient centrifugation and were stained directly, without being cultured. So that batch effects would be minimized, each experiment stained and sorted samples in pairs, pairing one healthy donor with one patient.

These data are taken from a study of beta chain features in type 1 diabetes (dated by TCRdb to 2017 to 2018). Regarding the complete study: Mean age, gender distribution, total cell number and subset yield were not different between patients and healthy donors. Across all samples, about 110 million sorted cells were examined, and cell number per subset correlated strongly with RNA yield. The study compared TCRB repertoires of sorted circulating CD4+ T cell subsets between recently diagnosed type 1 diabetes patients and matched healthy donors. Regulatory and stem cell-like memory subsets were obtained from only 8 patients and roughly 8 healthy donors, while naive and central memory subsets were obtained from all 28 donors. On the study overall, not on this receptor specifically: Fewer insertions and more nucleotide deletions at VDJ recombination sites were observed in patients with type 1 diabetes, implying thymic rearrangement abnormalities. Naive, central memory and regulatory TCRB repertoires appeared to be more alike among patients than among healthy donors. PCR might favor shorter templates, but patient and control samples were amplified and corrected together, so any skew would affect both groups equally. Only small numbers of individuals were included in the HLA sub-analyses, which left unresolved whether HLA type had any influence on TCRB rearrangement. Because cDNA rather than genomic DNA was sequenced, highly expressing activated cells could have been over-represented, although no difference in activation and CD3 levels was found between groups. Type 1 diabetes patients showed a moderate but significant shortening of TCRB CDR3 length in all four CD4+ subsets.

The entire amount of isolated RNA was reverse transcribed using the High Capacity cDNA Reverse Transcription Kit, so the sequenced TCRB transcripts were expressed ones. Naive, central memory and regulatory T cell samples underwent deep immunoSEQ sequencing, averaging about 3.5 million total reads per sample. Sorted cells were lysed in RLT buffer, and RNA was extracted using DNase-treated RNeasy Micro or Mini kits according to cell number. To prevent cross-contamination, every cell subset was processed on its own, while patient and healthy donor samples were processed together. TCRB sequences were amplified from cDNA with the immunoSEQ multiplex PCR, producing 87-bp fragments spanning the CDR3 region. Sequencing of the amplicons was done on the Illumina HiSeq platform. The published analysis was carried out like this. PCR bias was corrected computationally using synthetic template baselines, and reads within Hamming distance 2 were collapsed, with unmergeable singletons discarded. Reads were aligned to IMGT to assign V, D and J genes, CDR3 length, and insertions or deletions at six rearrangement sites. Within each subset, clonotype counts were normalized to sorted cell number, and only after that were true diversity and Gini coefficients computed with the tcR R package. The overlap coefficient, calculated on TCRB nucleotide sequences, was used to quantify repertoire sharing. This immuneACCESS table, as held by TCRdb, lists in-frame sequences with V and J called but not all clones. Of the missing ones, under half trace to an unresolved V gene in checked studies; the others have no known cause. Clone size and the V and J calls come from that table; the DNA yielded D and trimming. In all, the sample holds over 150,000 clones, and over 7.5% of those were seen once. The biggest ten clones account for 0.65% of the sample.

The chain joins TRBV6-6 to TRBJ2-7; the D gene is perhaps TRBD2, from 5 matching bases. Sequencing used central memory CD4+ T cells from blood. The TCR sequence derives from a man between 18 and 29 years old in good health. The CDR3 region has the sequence CASTLSASYEQYF. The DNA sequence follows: TGTGCCAGCACTCTTAGCGCCTCCTACGAGCAGTACTTC.